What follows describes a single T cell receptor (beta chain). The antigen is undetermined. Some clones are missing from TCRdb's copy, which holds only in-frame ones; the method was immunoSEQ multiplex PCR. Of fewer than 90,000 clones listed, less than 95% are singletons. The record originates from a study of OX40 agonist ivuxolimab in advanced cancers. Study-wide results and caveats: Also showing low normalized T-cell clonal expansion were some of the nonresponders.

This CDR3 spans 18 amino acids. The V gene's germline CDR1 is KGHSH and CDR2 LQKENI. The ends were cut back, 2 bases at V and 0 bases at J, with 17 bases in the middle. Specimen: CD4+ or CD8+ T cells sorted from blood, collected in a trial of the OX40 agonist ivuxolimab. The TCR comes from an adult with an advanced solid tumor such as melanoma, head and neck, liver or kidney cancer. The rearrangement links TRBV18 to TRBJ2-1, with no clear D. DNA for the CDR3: TGTGCCAGCTCACCAAGAGCCGTGACCGGTAGCTCCTACAATGAGCAGTTCTTC. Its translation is CASSPRAVTGSSYNEQFF.